The count of the clone carrying this TCR beta chain is one. Its antigen is currently unknown. This specimen belongs to a study of long-term antiretroviral therapy in people with HIV. General study points: With ART, diversity went up but was still lower than in transplant donor controls. HIV repertoire CDR3 lengths ranged less widely than those of controls.

Germline lookup yields CDR1 SGHDT and CDR2 YYEEEE. With 6 bases removed from V and 4 bases from J, the gap between germline ends came to 13 bases. The CDR3 is 13 amino acids. At survey level, the immunoSEQ assay was run in its v3.0 version. What sequencing targeted per sample was about 35,000-55,000 T-cell genomes. Method: immunoSEQ multiplex PCR; TCRdb's copy keeps in-frame clones and lacks some. The sample lists about 17,000 clones, around four fifths occurring once. The gene calls are TRBV5-6 and TRBJ1-1; the D gene is possibly TRBD1 (6 bases). This TCR derives from a woman between 50 and 59 years old with HIV. The input for sequencing was unsorted PBMCs, taken about 2.4 years before starting antiretroviral therapy. Here the CDR3 DNA reads TGTGCCAGCATCCTGTCGGGGGCCACTGAAGCTTTCTTT. The encoded protein is CASILSGATEAFF.